The source of this T cell receptor beta chain is a study of blood T cell repertoires in COVID-19. Across the study: PBMCs, B-cell-depleted T cells, or T cells were the source of the cDNA or gDNA that made up the material.

Germline V lookup: CDR1 SGDLS, CDR2 YYNGEE. CDR3 size: 15 residues. Trimming left V 2 bases short and J 3 bases short, with 13 bases between. This clone appeared a few times. Participant ages covered roughly 18 to 89 years across about 25 US areas. Each participant's cohort was designated according to participant-reported clinical history. In the authors' methods: Amplification from reference gene primers served as the basis for estimated nucleated cell counts. Produced via immunoSEQ multiplex PCR; TCRdb's table is partial and in-frame only. Clone size and V and J calls were adopted from that table, with D and trimming inferred from the DNA. Seen here are hundreds of thousands of clones, more than 70% observed once, and the top ten hold around 4.5%.

Sequencing was done on a sample of PBMCs or T cells enriched from blood (not recorded which). This sequence originates from a man aged 25 to 40 with acute COVID-19. The genes are TRBV9 and TRBJ2-3, with D unresolved. CDR3 nucleotides: TGTGCCAGCAGCGTGGGCTCCATCAGGACAGATACGCAGTATTTT. This codes for CASSVGSIRTDTQYF.